The entry below gives a single TCR beta chain sequence along with its context. The data derive from a study of blood T cell repertoires in COVID-19. Background on the study: In each case, the material was cDNA or gDNA derived from T cells, B-cell-depleted T cells, or PBMCs.

In the authors' workflow: For nucleated cells, counts were estimated from reference gene primer amplification. Here immunoSEQ multiplex PCR was the method, and the copy in TCRdb shows in-frame clones only, minus some. The V and J calls and clone size are taken from that table; D and trimming were inferred from the DNA. In the table there are around 130,000 clones, over 80% of which are singletons. CDR3 size: 14 residues. The V gene's germline CDR1 is LGHDT and CDR2 YNNKEL (reference sequence). With 3 bases removed from V and 4 bases from J, the gap between germline ends came to 10 bases. The clonotype originates from a man in his forties or fifties with active or convalescent COVID-19. Sample: peripheral blood. The chain recombines TRBV3-1 (or the pseudogene TRBV3-2) with TRBJ2-1, with D tentatively TRBD1 (7 bases). Here the CDR3 DNA reads TGTGCCAGCAGCCAGTCAGGGGGGTACAATGAGCAGTTCTTC. Amino acid sequence: CASSQSGGYNEQFF.